The 27 T cell receptor beta chains below were found in one sample sequenced in a study of T-cell reconstitution after alpha-beta-depleted transplantation in children. TCRbeta library construction was performed incorporating unique molecular identifiers. TCRdb recomputed calls from the PCR reads with MiXCR, one row per CDR3 protein. The sample lists 780,000 or so distinct CDR3 sequences, 15% to 20% seen once, with approximately 5% in the top ten. This material consisted of PBMCs, mostly from graft donor cells, taken 360 days after TCRalphabeta/CD19-depleted stem cell transplant. Every receptor here comes from a male patient younger than 18 who had a stem cell transplant for acute lymphoblastic leukemia, so the T cells may come from the graft donor.

The V gene is TRBV6-1, the J gene TRBJ2-1; 7 positions agree with TRBD2. Germline-derived CDR1 and CDR2 are MNHNS and SASEGT. With 5 bases clipped from V and 5 bases from J, the junction kept 9 bases outside the gene matches. This CDR3 is 15 amino acids long. The CDR3 DNA reads as TGTGCCAGCAGTCCGACTAGCAGATACAACAATGAGCAGTTCTTC. The encoded protein is CASSPTSRYNNEQFF.

This clonotype was seen more than once but under ten times. The J gene is TRBJ2-5, the V gene TRBV12-3 or TRBV12-4, with 7 nucleotides matching TRBD2. The CDR3 has 16 residues. Trimming took 4 bases from V and 5 from J; bases not matched to a gene: 13. CDR3 loop: CASSSPGEGRGETQYF. The CDR3, as DNA: TGTGCCAGCAGTTCCCCTGGGGAGGGGAGAGGGGAGACCCAGTACTTC.

The chain uses TRBV29-1 and TRBJ1-2, with TRBD1 matching over 11 bases. Germline CDR1 and CDR2: SQVTM and ANQGSEA. The V segment lost 3 bases and the J segment 4 bases; nucleotides outside the gene matches: 1. This CDR3 has 13 residues. CDR3 loop: CSVEGQGGYGYTF. CDR3 nucleotide sequence: TGCAGCGTTGAGGGACAGGGGGGCTATGGCTACACCTTC. The full variable domain, in which reference TRBV29-1 and TRBJ1-2 provide the parts outside the CDR3, is SAVISQKPSRDICQRGTSLTIQCQVDSQVTMMFWYRQQPGQSLTLIATANQGSEATYESGFVIDKFPISRPNLTFSTLTVSNMSPEDSSIYLCSVEGQGGYGYTFGSGTRLTVV.

This clonotype turned up a few times. The gene calls are TRBV3-1 and TRBJ2-1; perhaps TRBD2 as D (5 bases). Germline CDR1 LGHDT, CDR2 YNNKEL (reference sequence). Trimming removed 8 bases from V and 9 bases from J, with 11 bases in between. The CDR3 is 11 residues long. The CDR3 DNA is TGTGCCAGCCTGGGGAGAAGTGAGCAGTTCTTC. The encoded protein is CASLGRSEQFF.

This clonotype was counted a few times. The chain joins TRBV7-9 to TRBJ1-2, with TRBD1 identical over 10 bases. Germline trimming cut 8 bases from V and 8 bases from J; bases unmatched to any gene: 5. The CDR3 contains 12 residues. Germline loops: CDR1 SEHNR, CDR2 FQNEAQ (reference sequence). CDR3 nucleotide sequence: TGTGCCAGCGAAGGGGACAGGGGCGGCTACACCTTC. It codes for CASEGDRGGYTF.

This clonotype appeared many times. The rearrangement uses TRBV20-1 and TRBJ2-1; TRBD2 matches at 7 bases. V lost 3 bases to trimming and J lost 6 bases; unmatched junction nucleotides: 8. This CDR3 spans 14 amino acids. Looked up from germline, CDR1 is DFQATT and CDR2 is SNEGSKA (reference sequence). The CDR3 DNA reads TGCAGTGCTAGGCGCGCGGGGAGGGGCAATGAGCAGTTCTTC. Its translation: CSARRAGRGNEQFF.

This chain connects TRBV18 to TRBJ2-7, with 8 bases fitting TRBD1. The CDR3 runs to 16 residues. Germline V gene sequence: CDR1 KGHSH, CDR2 LQKENI. Unmatched junction bases numbered 11, after V lost 5 bases and J lost 2 bases. The CDR3 loop reads CASSYTGGRAPYEQYF. The CDR3 DNA reads as TGTGCCAGCTCATATACAGGGGGAAGGGCTCCCTACGAGCAGTACTTC. The entire variable domain, with the rest obtained from reference TRBV18 and TRBJ2-7, is as follows: NAGVMQNPRHLVRRRGQEARLRCSPMKGHSHVYWYRQLPEEGLKFMVYLQKENIIDESGMPKERFSAEFPKEGPSILRIQQVVRGDSAAYFCASSYTGGRAPYEQYFGPGTRLTVT.

This clonotype was detected a few times. The chain is built from TRBV3-1 and TRBJ2-1; D is uncertain. V was trimmed by 4 bases and J by 2 bases, leaving 9 bases between them. Germline CDR1 is LGHDT and CDR2 is YNNKEL (reference sequence). CDR3 length: 14 residues. CDR3 nucleotide sequence: TGTGCCAGCAGCCCGTGGATCGCCTACAATGAGCAGTTCTTC. Its translation is CASSPWIAYNEQFF.

This clonotype was observed a handful of times. The genes are TRBV12-3 or TRBV12-4 and TRBJ2-3, with 11 nucleotides matching TRBD2. The trim removed 2 bases at V and 0 bases at J, leaving 4 bases unmatched. This CDR3 is 17 amino acids long. CDR3 sequence reads: CASSLRSSGRSTDTQYF. The CDR3 DNA sequence: TGTGCCAGCAGTTTACGGTCTAGCGGGAGGAGCACAGATACGCAGTATTTT.

This clonotype has more than one count but fewer than ten. The gene calls are TRBV7-8 and TRBJ1-1; D may be TRBD1 (6 bases). The CDR3 spans 16 residues. The germline CDR1 and CDR2 sequences are SGHVS and FQNEAQ. Trimming left V 1 base short and J 2 bases short, with 14 bases between. CDR3 bases: TGTGCCAGCAGCTTAGTCACCGGACAGATTAACACTGAAGCTTTCTTT. This codes for CASSLVTGQINTEAFF.

The table lists this clonotype with a few counts. The chain combines TRBV20-1 with TRBJ2-3, with TRBD2 matching 10 bases. The CDR3 covers 21 residues. CDR1 and CDR2 from the germline V gene are DFQATT and SNEGSKA (reference sequence). Unmatched junction bases numbered 18, after V lost 0 bases and J lost 0 bases. For the CDR3, the DNA is TGCAGTGCTAGAGATCCTAGCGGGAGTCTTTTTCTCGAACCTAGCACAGATACGCAGTATTTT. This sequence encodes CSARDPSGSLFLEPSTDTQYF.

In this sample, this clonotype turned up a few times. The J gene is TRBJ1-3, the V gene TRBV5-1; possible D gene TRBD1, 5 bases. The CDR3 totals 14 residues. Germline CDR1 SGHRS, CDR2 YFSETQ. The V end was cut by 3 bases, the J end by 2 bases, with 9 bases between. CDR3 residues: CASSWDSPGNTIYF. For the CDR3, the DNA is TGCGCCAGCAGCTGGGACTCACCTGGAAACACCATATATTTT.

This clonotype was observed a single time. The rearrangement links TRBV11-1 to TRBJ2-5; 9 positions agree with TRBD2. The CDR3 covers 18 residues. Germline V gives CDR1 SGHAT, CDR2 FQDESV (reference sequence). Losses at the gene ends were 11 bases for V and 1 base for J; bases not matched to a gene: 20. CDR3 DNA: TGTGCCGGTGAAGCGGGTTACGCTAGCGGGAATATCCAAGAGACCCAGTACTTC. It yields the protein CAGEAGYASGNIQETQYF.

There are a few counts of this clonotype. The V call is TRBV5-1, the J call TRBJ2-5; D gene uncertain. This CDR3 has 14 residues. In germline, CDR1 is SGHRS, CDR2 YFSETQ. With 4 bases removed from V and 5 bases from J, the gap between germline ends came to 15 bases. Here the CDR3 DNA reads TGCGCCAGCAGCAGAGGATCAGAATCGGAGACCCAGTACTTC. This gives the protein CASSRGSESETQYF.

The genes are TRBV7-9 and TRBJ2-7; D not certain. CDR1 SEHNR and CDR2 FQNEAQ come from the germline V gene (reference sequence). V was shortened by 2 bases and J by 2 bases, with 10 bases between the two germline ends. This CDR3 region has 14 residues. The CDR3 DNA is TGTGCCAGCAGCTTATTCGGTGCCACCTACGAGCAGTACTTC. This encodes CASSLFGATYEQYF. Based on the CDR3 plus reference TRBV7-9 and TRBJ2-7, the full variable domain is DTGVSQNPRHKITKRGQNVTFRCDPISEHNRLYWYRQTLGQGPEFLTYFQNEAQLEKSRLLSDRFSAERPKGSFSTLEIQRTEQGDSAMYLCASSLFGATYEQYFGPGTRLTVT.

The chain uses TRBV4-1 and TRBJ1-1, with TRBD1 as a possible D gene (5 bases). Germline lookup yields CDR1 MGHRA and CDR2 YSYEKL. V shed 4 bases and J shed 9 bases, with 12 bases lying between them. The CDR3 sequence is 12 residues long. CDR3 region: CASSLGTKQAFF. The CDR3 DNA sequence: TGCGCCAGCAGCCTCGGGACGAAGCAAGCTTTCTTT.

The chain has TRBV20-1 and TRBJ2-5, with 9 bases aligning to TRBD2. Germline V gene lookup returns CDR1 DFQATT and CDR2 SNEGSKA (reference sequence). The CDR3 has 16 amino acids. V lost 0 bases, J lost 2 bases, and 7 bases stayed unmatched. CDR3 sequence reads: CSARDLRTSAQETQYF. The CDR3 DNA reads as TGCAGTGCTAGAGATCTTAGGACTAGCGCTCAAGAGACCCAGTACTTC.

This clonotype occurred a few times. The CDR3: CASARRPNTGELFF. DNA for the CDR3: TGTGCCAGCGCCCGAAGGCCGAACACCGGGGAGCTGTTTTTT. The gene calls are TRBV27 and TRBJ2-2; D remains unclear. Germline loops: CDR1 MNHEY, CDR2 SMNVEV (reference sequence). The CDR3 covers 14 residues. V dropped 8 bases and J dropped 0 bases, with 10 bases sitting between them.

Only a few counts were recorded for this clonotype. The rearrangement uses TRBV12-3 or TRBV12-4 and TRBJ2-1, with D unresolved. This CDR3 has 14 residues. Trimming left V 1 base short and J 5 bases short, with 9 bases between. The CDR3 reads CASSLEGLNNEQFF. The CDR3 DNA follows: TGTGCCAGCAGTTTAGAAGGCTTAAACAATGAGCAGTTCTTC.

The gene calls are TRBV6-5 and TRBJ2-5; D is unclear. CDR1 MNHEY and CDR2 SVGAGI come from the germline V gene. The CDR3 has 8 residues. Trimming stripped 6 bases from V and 13 bases from J, with 6 bases between. In DNA, the CDR3 is TGTGCCAGCAGCCCAAGGTACTTC. As protein: CASSPRYF.

This clonotype was recorded a few times. The chain recombines TRBV5-1 with TRBJ1-1, with TRBD1 matching over 7 bases. There are 13 residues in the CDR3. The junction had 11 bases not matched to a gene; V was cut back by 5 bases and J by 10 bases. Per germline, CDR1 SGHRS and CDR2 YFSETQ. CDR3 residues: CASRPGQRVGAFF. CDR3 sequence (DNA): TGCGCCAGCAGGCCGGGACAGCGAGTGGGAGCTTTCTTT. Filled out from reference TRBV5-1 and TRBJ1-1, the complete variable domain reads KAGVTQTPRYLIKTRGQQVTLSCSPISGHRSVSWYQQTPGQGLQFLFEYFSETQRNKGNFPGRFSGRQFSNSRSEMNVSTLELGDSALYLCASRPGQRVGAFFGQGTRLTVV.

The chain uses TRBV29-1 and TRBJ1-1, with D perhaps matching TRBD1 (6 bases). V was trimmed by 7 bases and J by 7 bases, leaving 10 bases between them. Germline CDR1 is SQVTM and CDR2 is ANQGSEA. This CDR3 has 10 amino acids. CDR3 sequence reads: CSAGHIEAFF. For the CDR3, the DNA is TGCAGCGCGGGACATATTGAAGCTTTCTTT.

The sample holds many counts of this clonotype. V usage is TRBV24-1 and J usage is TRBJ2-1; TRBD2 aligns across 12 bases. With 4 bases clipped from V and 7 bases from J, the junction kept 7 bases outside the gene matches. This CDR3 has 16 amino acids. Germline assignment: CDR1 KGHDR and CDR2 SFDVKD. The CDR3 DNA follows: TGTGCCACCAGTGACACCCAGACTAGCGGGAGTAATGAGCAGTTCTTC. This encodes CATSDTQTSGSNEQFF.

The genes are TRBV24-1 and TRBJ2-1, with D uncertain. V was cut by 5 bases and J by 8 bases, with 12 bases left in between. Germline V gene lookup returns CDR1 KGHDR and CDR2 SFDVKD. CDR3 size: 13 residues. CDR3 sequence: CATSAPPTDEQFF. The CDR3 DNA reads TGTGCCACCAGTGCCCCTCCCACCGATGAGCAGTTCTTC.

This clonotype was seen a handful of times. The chain carries TRBV2 and TRBJ1-1; D call uncertain. Deletions cut 6 bases from V and 2 bases from J, with 13 bases between. Per germline, CDR1 SNHLY and CDR2 FYNNEI. The CDR3 is made up of 14 amino acids. The CDR3 spells CASRVEGGNTEAFF. CDR3 sequence (DNA): TGTGCCAGCAGGGTGGAGGGTGGCAACACTGAAGCTTTCTTT.

The V gene is TRBV4-1, the J gene TRBJ2-3, with TRBD2 identical over 11 bases. V gave up 1 base and J gave up 6 bases; unmatched junction bases: 6. Germline CDR1 is MGHRA and CDR2 is YSYEKL. The CDR3 is made up of 16 amino acids. The CDR3 here is CASSQARTSGPDTQYF. As DNA, the CDR3 is TGCGCCAGCAGCCAAGCCAGGACTAGCGGGCCCGATACGCAGTATTTT.

This clonotype was picked up a small number of times. The CDR3: CSARAQRTSGPPTQYF. Here the CDR3 DNA reads TGCAGTGCTAGAGCCCAGAGGACTAGCGGGCCTCCAACCCAGTACTTC. J is TRBJ2-5 and V is TRBV20-1; 11 bases line up with TRBD2. CDR1 and CDR2 from the germline V gene are DFQATT and SNEGSKA (reference sequence). The trim removed 1 base at V and 8 bases at J, leaving 12 bases unmatched. This CDR3 has 16 residues.